These T cell receptor beta chains were read from a single sample in a study of blood T cell repertoires in COVID-19. Using immunoSEQ multiplex PCR, the repertoire was profiled, and TCRdb retains in-frame clones only, with some absent. The table shows about 90,000 clones, with under 95% occurring only once. The sample taken for sequencing was peripheral blood. The receptors were gathered from a human donor with active COVID-19. The donor label of this sample is uncertain. Each CDR3 is given without its conserved first and last residue. A D gene is named only where the DNA matches it firmly.

j_gene: TRBJ2-3; d_gene: TRBD1; v_gene: TRBV3-1/TRBV3-2; CDR3aa: ASSQIGTGEGDTQY
j_gene: TRBJ1-5; d_gene: -; v_gene: TRBV7-6; CDR3aa: ASSLAGSNQPQH
j_gene: TRBJ2-6; d_gene: TRBD1; v_gene: TRBV7-3; CDR3aa: ASSLIGGTGGPGANVLT
j_gene: TRBJ1-4; d_gene: TRBD1; v_gene: TRBV5-1; CDR3aa: ASSSQGSDEKLF
j_gene: TRBJ1-2; d_gene: -; v_gene: TRBV19; CDR3aa: ASSMSFEGRVYGYT
j_gene: TRBJ2-2; d_gene: -; v_gene: TRBV2; CDR3aa: ASRFGGGGELF
j_gene: TRBJ1-1; d_gene: -; v_gene: TRBV5-4; CDR3aa: ASSPGERAEAF
j_gene: TRBJ2-7; d_gene: TRBD1; v_gene: TRBV28; CDR3aa: ASSSPGQGKYEQY
j_gene: TRBJ2-3; d_gene: -; v_gene: TRBV6-5; CDR3aa: ASSYSGGDTQY
j_gene: TRBJ1-5; d_gene: -; v_gene: TRBV6-6; CDR3aa: ASSYSGGTGNQPQH
j_gene: TRBJ2-5; d_gene: -; v_gene: TRBV2; CDR3aa: ASSLQSQETQY
j_gene: TRBJ2-5; d_gene: TRBD2; v_gene: TRBV11-2; CDR3aa: ASSSGLAGVWGTQY
j_gene: TRBJ2-3; d_gene: -; v_gene: TRBV7-2; CDR3aa: ASSLVDSAGEGDTQY
j_gene: TRBJ1-2; d_gene: -; v_gene: TRBV4-1; CDR3aa: ASSQFLQGHYGYT
j_gene: TRBJ2-7; d_gene: TRBD1; v_gene: TRBV27; CDR3aa: ASSWGQGYEQY
j_gene: TRBJ1-6; d_gene: TRBD1; v_gene: TRBV6-5; CDR3aa: ASRARDSYNSPLH
j_gene: TRBJ2-2; d_gene: -; v_gene: TRBV7-9; CDR3aa: ASSLPTGVAGELF
j_gene: TRBJ1-1; d_gene: -; v_gene: TRBV2; CDR3aa: VSQDMNTEAF
j_gene: TRBJ1-1; d_gene: -; v_gene: TRBV9; CDR3aa: ASSPHRINTEAF
j_gene: TRBJ1-1; d_gene: -; v_gene: TRBV18; CDR3aa: ASSEGVNRVTEAF
j_gene: TRBJ2-1; d_gene: TRBD2; v_gene: TRBV6-2/TRBV6-3; CDR3aa: ASSFSGGAYNEQF
j_gene: TRBJ1-1; d_gene: -; v_gene: TRBV24-1; CDR3aa: ATSDYSRSGNTEAF
j_gene: TRBJ1-1; d_gene: -; v_gene: TRBV5-4; CDR3aa: ASSPRAGSLGNTEAF
j_gene: TRBJ2-2; d_gene: -; v_gene: TRBV21-1; CDR3aa: ASRTTGELF
j_gene: TRBJ2-1; d_gene: TRBD2; v_gene: TRBV9; CDR3aa: ASSVGSGGPGSYNEQF
j_gene: TRBJ2-3; d_gene: -; v_gene: TRBV25-1; CDR3aa: ASSLQATDTQY
j_gene: TRBJ2-7; d_gene: TRBD2; v_gene: TRBV11-2; CDR3aa: ASSPGLAGGYYEQY
j_gene: TRBJ2-3; d_gene: TRBD2; v_gene: TRBV19; CDR3aa: ASSILAGASTDTQY
j_gene: TRBJ1-3; d_gene: -; v_gene: TRBV9; CDR3aa: ASSKAHSGNTIY
j_gene: TRBJ2-7; d_gene: -; v_gene: TRBV3-1/TRBV3-2; CDR3aa: ARRGGPSSYEQY
j_gene: TRBJ2-5; d_gene: TRBD2; v_gene: TRBV11-2; CDR3aa: ASSLVAGVNQETQY
j_gene: TRBJ2-3; d_gene: TRBD1; v_gene: TRBV5-4; CDR3aa: ASSGVTGTGTDTQY
j_gene: TRBJ1-5; d_gene: -; v_gene: TRBV6-2/TRBV6-3; CDR3aa: ASSYITDGSNQPQH
j_gene: TRBJ1-3; d_gene: -; v_gene: TRBV28; CDR3aa: ASSRTWGVNGNTIY
j_gene: TRBJ1-2; d_gene: TRBD1; v_gene: TRBV11-3; CDR3aa: ASSGRGHTPYGYT
j_gene: TRBJ2-1; d_gene: TRBD1; v_gene: TRBV7-3; CDR3aa: ASSPRTGGLNEQF
j_gene: TRBJ2-3; d_gene: TRBD2; v_gene: TRBV10-3; CDR3aa: AISESLAGVGTDTQY
j_gene: TRBJ2-3; d_gene: -; v_gene: TRBV6-6; CDR3aa: ASSYSTGRGDTQY
j_gene: TRBJ1-2; d_gene: TRBD1; v_gene: TRBV5-1; CDR3aa: ASSLDDREYGYT
j_gene: TRBJ2-7; d_gene: TRBD1; v_gene: TRBV28; CDR3aa: ASTPLTGGYEQY
j_gene: TRBJ2-3; d_gene: TRBD1; v_gene: TRBV7-2; CDR3aa: ASSSGTGGDTQY
j_gene: TRBJ2-1; d_gene: -; v_gene: TRBV28; CDR3aa: ASSLVAYEQF
j_gene: TRBJ2-7; d_gene: TRBD1; v_gene: TRBV11-1; CDR3aa: ASSGTGPYEQY
j_gene: TRBJ1-2; d_gene: TRBD1; v_gene: TRBV15; CDR3aa: ATSREPGQGTGGYT
j_gene: TRBJ1-1; d_gene: -; v_gene: TRBV6-5; CDR3aa: ASSFRGPVSTEAF
j_gene: TRBJ1-1; d_gene: TRBD1; v_gene: TRBV10-1; CDR3aa: ASSESQGAGNTEAF
j_gene: TRBJ2-7; d_gene: TRBD1; v_gene: TRBV5-1; CDR3aa: ASSLTGASYEQY
j_gene: TRBJ2-7; d_gene: -; v_gene: TRBV10-3; CDR3aa: AISGGGGEQY
j_gene: TRBJ1-2; d_gene: TRBD1; v_gene: TRBV5-1; CDR3aa: ASSLGQGPLA
j_gene: TRBJ2-3; d_gene: -; v_gene: TRBV7-9; CDR3aa: ASTGQTITDTQY
j_gene: TRBJ2-7; d_gene: -; v_gene: TRBV7-9; CDR3aa: ASRFRDEQY
j_gene: TRBJ2-2; d_gene: TRBD2; v_gene: TRBV4-3; CDR3aa: ASSRAGLAGNTGELF
j_gene: TRBJ1-2; d_gene: -; v_gene: TRBV6-1; CDR3aa: ASSEWGGRVNYGYT
j_gene: TRBJ2-5; d_gene: -; v_gene: TRBV6-2/TRBV6-3; CDR3aa: ASSYSRGGQETQY
j_gene: TRBJ1-4; d_gene: TRBD1; v_gene: TRBV7-2; CDR3aa: ASSLTGANEKLF
j_gene: TRBJ1-1; d_gene: -; v_gene: TRBV7-2; CDR3aa: ASSDRQANTEAF
j_gene: TRBJ1-2; d_gene: TRBD1; v_gene: TRBV2; CDR3aa: AVTGPTRGSNMNYGYT
j_gene: TRBJ2-2; d_gene: -; v_gene: TRBV5-5; CDR3aa: ASSLGLDTGELF